Sequencing of this TCR beta chain was carried out in a study of CD8 T cells in ankylosing spondylitis. This clonotype was observed many times. TCRdb re-called the 5' RACE reads with MiXCR, one entry per CDR3 protein. Of 250,000 to 300,000 distinct CDR3 sequences in the sample, 20% are singletons; the top ten hold roughly 8%. Germline assignment: CDR1 SQVTM and CDR2 ANQGSEA. This CDR3 region has 12 residues. V was clipped by 6 bases and J by 7 bases, with 15 bases between them. Sequencing was done on a sample of blood, either unsorted or a sorted T cell fraction (not recorded which). The chain carries TRBV29-1 and TRBJ1-1; D remains ambiguous. This TCR was sampled from a male donor with ankylosing spondylitis or in good health (not recorded which). CDR3 in DNA: TGCAGCGTGACCCCCGGATACGGTGAAGCTTTCTTT. Encoded protein: CSVTPGYGEAFF.